The 32 T cell receptor beta chains below all came from one sample that was sequenced in a study of shared clonotypes between healthy human individuals. Using immunoSEQ multiplex PCR, the repertoire was profiled, and TCRdb retains in-frame clones only, with some absent. The table lists about 1.1 million clones, 60% to 85% of them singletons. What was sequenced was memory CD4+ T cells from PBMCs. Subset: CD45RA-negative fraction. The receptors originated from a man aged 18 to 35 in good health. Some clones in this sample may be carry-over from other donors' samples.

The chain uses TRBV28 and TRBJ2-5; 9 bases fit TRBD1. Germline trimming cut 6 bases from V and 2 bases from J; bases unmatched to any gene: 13. The CDR3 is made up of 17 amino acids. Germline lookup yields CDR1 MDHEN and CDR2 SYDVKM. CDR3 DNA sequence: TGTGCCAGCAGCAAACGTAAAGGGACAGGGTTTCAAGAGACCCAGTACTTC. It is translated as CASSKRKGTGFQETQYF.

The V and J genes are TRBV30 and TRBJ1-2, with no clear D. The CDR3 totals 15 residues. Deletions cut 5 bases from V and 1 base from J, with 17 bases between. Per germline, CDR1 GTSNPN and CDR2 SVGIG (reference sequence). The CDR3 DNA is TGTGCCTGGTGTCCTGACATACTCTTTAACTATGGCTACACCTTC. Translated: CAWCPDILFNYGYTF.

This clone came up once. V and J are TRBV10-1 and TRBJ2-7, with 7 bases that match TRBD2. The CDR3 is 13 amino acids. Per the germline V gene, CDR1 is WNHNN and CDR2 is SYGVQD (reference sequence). V lost 4 bases, J lost 7 bases, and 7 bases stayed unmatched. The CDR3 DNA reads TGCGCCAGCAGTGGGCGGGAGCACTCTGAGCAGTACTTC. This sequence encodes CASSGREHSEQYF.

This chain connects TRBV10-3 to TRBJ1-1, with a possible D match to TRBD1 (5 bases). The length of the CDR3 is 14 residues. Germline CDR1 reads ENHRY; CDR2 reads SYGVKD. V lost 3 bases and J lost 0, with 8 bases in between. CDR3: CAISDQGMNTEAFF. CDR3 DNA sequence: TGTGCCATCAGTGACCAGGGAATGAACACTGAAGCTTTCTTT.

The chain links TRBV7-9 to TRBJ2-6; 7 bases are shared with TRBD2. V lost 2 bases and J lost 0; bases outside the gene matches: 10. The germline V gene encodes CDR1 SEHNR and CDR2 FQNEAQ (reference sequence). The CDR3 totals 19 residues. DNA of the CDR3: TGTGCCAGCAGCTTACCTAAAGGGAGGGGAAGCTCTGGGGCCAACGTCCTGACTTTC. This gives the protein CASSLPKGRGSSGANVLTF.

This clone showed up just a few times. The chain employs TRBV29-1 and TRBJ1-1, with 9 bases fitting TRBD1. The CDR3 contains 15 residues. V trimming: 3 bases; J trimming: 3 bases; junction bases outside the gene matches: 8. The germline gives CDR1 SQVTM, CDR2 ANQGSEA. This CDR3 is CSVENRGRGDTEAFF. The DNA for the CDR3 is TGCAGCGTTGAGAACAGGGGGCGCGGGGACACTGAAGCTTTCTTT.

The chain links TRBV6-6 to TRBJ1-1, with D maybe TRBD1 (5 bases). Looked up from germline, CDR1 is MNHNY and CDR2 is SVGAGI (reference sequence). V was clipped by 2 bases and J by 0 bases, with 7 bases between them. There are 14 residues in the CDR3. DNA for the CDR3: TGTGCCAGCAGTTACGAGGGGCTGAACACTGAAGCTTTCTTT. Residues: CASSYEGLNTEAFF.

The CDR3 loop is CASSHPGGGYGYTF. Here the CDR3 DNA reads TGCGCCAGCAGCCACCCAGGGGGCGGGTATGGCTACACCTTC. V is TRBV4-3 and J is TRBJ1-2; 8 bases are a match to TRBD1. This CDR3 is built from 14 residues. CDR1 LGHNA and CDR2 YSLEER come from the germline V gene. V lost 3 bases to trimming and J lost 5 bases; unmatched junction nucleotides: 5.

A single count supports this clone. The chain links TRBV29-1 to TRBJ2-3; 10 bases are shared with TRBD2. CDR3 length: 15 residues. Trimming cost V 0 bases and J 12 bases; bases outside gene matches: 12. Germline values: CDR1 SQVTM, CDR2 ANQGSEA. CDR3 sequence reads: CSVEDTSGRAVAQYF. DNA of the CDR3: TGCAGCGTTGAAGATACCAGCGGGAGGGCCGTCGCCCAGTATTTT.

The chain couples TRBV6-4 to TRBJ2-7; 9 bases are a match to TRBD1. The CDR3 consists of 16 residues. Germline loops: CDR1 MRHNA, CDR2 SNTAGT. Trimming took 2 bases from V and 2 from J; bases not matched to a gene: 7. As DNA, the CDR3 is TGTGCCAGCAGTGACCCCCCGGGGGACAGGGCCTACGAGCAGTACTTC. It encodes CASSDPPGDRAYEQYF.

The V and J genes are TRBV7-9 and TRBJ1-1, with TRBD1 identical over 9 bases. The junction had 4 bases not matched to a gene; V was cut back by 5 bases and J by 6 bases. Germline CDR1 reads SEHNR; CDR2 reads FQNEAQ (reference sequence). The CDR3 loop spans 13 amino acids. The CDR3 region is CASSLRTGAEAFF. The CDR3 region has the DNA TGTGCCAGCAGCCTCCGGACAGGGGCTGAAGCTTTCTTT.

CDR3: CASSSRPRGTEAFF. The CDR3 coding sequence is TGTGCCAGCAGCTCCCGACCCCGGGGTACTGAAGCTTTCTTT. The chain uses TRBV7-2 and TRBJ1-1; no clear D. There are 14 residues in the CDR3. Trimming stripped 4 bases from V and 5 bases from J, with 14 bases between. The germline gives CDR1 SGHTA, CDR2 FQGNSA.

The gene calls are TRBV5-4 and TRBJ1-1, with D tentatively TRBD1 (5 bases). Germline V CDR1 and CDR2: SGHNT, YYREEE (reference sequence). The V end lost 1 base, the J end lost 6 bases, and 10 bases lay between the germline ends. The CDR3 consists of 13 residues. The CDR3 protein is CASSLIRGSEAFF. In DNA form, the CDR3 reads TGTGCCAGCAGCTTGATTAGGGGCTCTGAAGCTTTCTTT.

The chain employs TRBV19 and TRBJ2-7; 11 nucleotides line up with TRBD1. V shed 5 bases and J 5 bases; nucleotides not matched to a gene: 20. This CDR3 has 19 amino acids. Germline V gene data show CDR1 as LNHDA and CDR2 as SQIVND (reference sequence). CDR3 residues: CASSPRTGGVAWDGHEQYF. The CDR3, as DNA: TGTGCCAGTAGTCCCCGGACAGGGGGCGTAGCATGGGATGGACACGAGCAGTACTTC.

The chain combines TRBV6-6 with TRBJ2-1; unclear D gene. The CDR3 consists of 11 residues. V dropped 4 bases and J dropped 10 bases, with 8 bases sitting between them. The germline V gene encodes CDR1 MNHNY and CDR2 SVGAGI (reference sequence). The CDR3 here is CASSLEGEQFF. CDR3 DNA: TGTGCCAGCAGTTTAGAAGGCGAGCAGTTCTTC.

The V gene is TRBV5-6, the J gene TRBJ2-7; D is perhaps TRBD2 (5 bases). Germline V gene sequence: CDR1 SGHDT, CDR2 YYEEEE. V was cut by 3 bases and J by 0 bases, with 16 bases left in between. There are 16 residues in the CDR3. The CDR3 protein is CASSSPGLMVSYEQYF. In DNA form, the CDR3 reads TGTGCCAGCAGCTCCCCCGGACTGATGGTCTCCTACGAGCAGTACTTC.

V and J are TRBV5-1 and TRBJ1-2, with TRBD1 matching over 7 bases. V lost 4 bases and J lost 3; bases outside the gene matches: 9. The CDR3 totals 15 residues. Germline CDR1 is SGHRS and CDR2 is YFSETQ. CDR3 nucleotides: TGCGCCAGCAGCCACGACAGGGCCACGTACTATGGCTACACCTTC. Residues: CASSHDRATYYGYTF.

This clone appeared a single time. The chain couples TRBV19 to TRBJ1-1; D is uncertain. Germline CDR1 LNHDA, CDR2 SQIVND (reference sequence). V shed 7 bases and J shed 3 bases, with 9 bases lying between them. The CDR3 loop spans 12 amino acids. The DNA of the CDR3 is TGTGCCAGTAATAGGCAGGACACTGAAGCTTTCTTT. This sequence encodes CASNRQDTEAFF.

The CDR3 DNA reads as TGTGCCACCAGCAGAGAAACAGGGGCGGTTTCTAATGGCTACACCTTC. Its protein product is CATSRETGAVSNGYTF. The J gene is TRBJ1-2, the V gene TRBV15; 7 bases map to TRBD1. V lost 0 bases and J lost 6; bases outside the gene matches: 10. The CDR3 covers 16 residues. Looked up from germline, CDR1 is LNHNV and CDR2 is YYDKDF (reference sequence).

V is TRBV6-6 and J is TRBJ2-5; D ambiguous. V was clipped by 4 bases and J by 5 bases, with 11 bases between them. The CDR3 is made up of 13 amino acids. CDR1 is MNHNY, CDR2 SVGAGI, per germline (reference sequence). The CDR3 loop is CASSSLGWETQYF. CDR3 bases: TGTGCCAGCAGTTCGTTGGGGTGGGAGACCCAGTACTTC.

This rearrangement joins TRBV10-3 to TRBJ2-7; D is uncertain. Germline CDR1 and CDR2: ENHRY and SYGVKD. The CDR3 has 15 amino acids. Trimming cost V 7 bases and J 2 bases, with 18 bases left between them. CDR3 coding DNA: TGTGCCATCATGAATCCCGGGTCCCTACCCTACGAGCAGTACTTC. It is translated as CAIMNPGSLPYEQYF.

This chain links TRBV5-4 with TRBJ2-6, with no clear D. The germline V gene has CDR1 SGHNT and CDR2 YYREEE (reference sequence). The V end was cut by 4 bases, the J end by 2 bases, with 13 bases between. This CDR3 has 16 residues. The CDR3 is CASSPLGQAGANVLTF. The CDR3 DNA reads as TGTGCCAGCAGCCCCCTCGGCCAGGCTGGGGCCAACGTCCTGACTTTC.

This sequence joins TRBV5-5 and TRBJ2-7; D might be TRBD1 (5 bases). Looked up from germline, CDR1 is SGHKS and CDR2 is YYEKEE (reference sequence). Trimming removed 0 bases at V and 4 bases at J, with 8 bases between. The CDR3 extends over 13 amino acids. The CDR3 nucleotides are TGTGCCAGCAGCTTGGAGGGGAATTACGAGCAGTACTTC. Its translation: CASSLEGNYEQYF.

V is TRBV5-1 and J is TRBJ2-7; the D gene could be TRBD1 or TRBD2 (5 bases each). The V gene's germline CDR1 is SGHRS and CDR2 YFSETQ. CDR3 length equals 15 residues. The V end lost 0 bases, the J end lost 6 bases, and 16 bases lay between the germline ends. The CDR3 DNA sequence: TGCGCCAGCAGCTTGGCCGTGGGAGAGGGACCCGAGCAGTACTTC. Its protein product is CASSLAVGEGPEQYF.

As for this clone: Additional DNA sequences in this sample encode the identical CDR3. This chain links TRBV28 with TRBJ1-3; no clear D. Trimming removed 2 bases at V and 2 bases at J, with 4 bases between. CDR1 is MDHEN and CDR2 is SYDVKM in the germline V gene. The CDR3 totals 13 residues. The CDR3 here is CASSLLAGNTIYF. CDR3 DNA sequence: TGTGCCAGCAGTTTACTCGCTGGAAACACCATATATTTT. Looking up the rest from reference TRBV28 and TRBJ1-3 gives the full variable domain: DVKVTQSSRYLVKRTGEKVFLECVQDMDHENMFWYRQDPGLGLRLIYFSYDVKMKEKGDIPEGYSVSREKKERFSLILESASTNQTSMYLCASSLLAGNTIYFGEGSWLTVV.

The V gene is TRBV9, the J gene TRBJ2-2; possible D gene TRBD2, 6 bases. The CDR3 runs 16 residues. The ends were cut back, 0 bases at V and 1 base at J, with 10 bases in the middle. The V gene's germline CDR1 is SGDLS and CDR2 YYNGEE. CDR3 sequence: CASSVGGGLNTGELFF. Written as DNA, the CDR3 is TGTGCCAGCAGCGTAGGTGGGGGACTGAACACCGGGGAGCTGTTTTTT.

The chain combines TRBV18 with TRBJ1-5; D is undetermined. Between the trimmed V and J ends, which lost 1 base and 4 bases, there was a span of 23 bases. Germline V gene lookup returns CDR1 KGHSH and CDR2 LQKENI. The CDR3 runs to 19 residues. The CDR3 is CASSPLIHYGEYLNQPQHF. The CDR3 bases are TGTGCCAGCTCACCACTGATACATTACGGAGAGTATTTGAATCAGCCCCAGCATTTT.

Regarding this clone: Other DNA sequences in this sample translate to the same CDR3. The chain joins TRBV5-1 to TRBJ1-2; D ambiguous. This CDR3 region has 11 residues. Trimming removed 4 bases from V and 8 bases from J, with 9 bases in between. Germline V gene data show CDR1 as SGHRS and CDR2 as YFSETQ. CDR3 sequence (DNA): TGCGCCAGCAGCCCAGGTTCGGGCTACACCTTC. It codes for CASSPGSGYTF.

In this sample, this clone turned up once. The genes are TRBV7-2 and TRBJ2-5, with 8 bases fitting TRBD2. Germline assignment: CDR1 SGHTA and CDR2 FQGNSA. With V trimmed by 6 bases and J by 0 bases, 3 bases remained unmatched. The CDR3 loop spans 14 amino acids. The CDR3 nucleotides are TGTGCCAGCAGACTAGCGGCGTACCAAGAGACCCAGTACTTC. Its protein product is CASRLAAYQETQYF.

This CDR3 is CASSHLKSGSSHDTQYF. The CDR3 DNA reads as TGTGCCAGCAGCCACCTGAAGTCGGGGTCAAGCCACGATACGCAGTATTTT. The chain recombines TRBV4-2 with TRBJ2-3, with D perhaps matching TRBD2 (5 bases). Germline V CDR1 and CDR2: LGHNA, YNFKEQ. Trimming left V 3 bases short and J 6 bases short, with 22 bases between. The CDR3 covers 17 residues.

This clone was observed a single time. Here the CDR3 DNA reads TGTGCCAGCAGCTTAACTAGCGGCACCTACAATGAGCAGTTCTTC. This gives the protein CASSLTSGTYNEQFF. The chain recombines TRBV7-8 with TRBJ2-1; 8 bases line up with TRBD2. After removal of 2 bases from V and 2 bases from J, the junction contained 2 bases not matched to a gene. The CDR3 has 15 amino acids. The germline V gene encodes CDR1 SGHVS and CDR2 FQNEAQ.

As regards this clone: A much larger clone lies one base from this, so it may be a read error. The chain employs TRBV6-1 and TRBJ1-5; D is uncertain. The CDR3 loop spans 13 amino acids. V shed 5 bases and J shed 0 bases, with 5 bases lying between them. Germline V gene sequence: CDR1 MNHNS, CDR2 SASEGT. The CDR3 DNA follows: TGTGCCAGCAGTAAGGATAGCAATCAGCCCCAGCATTTT. This gives the protein CASSKDSNQPQHF.